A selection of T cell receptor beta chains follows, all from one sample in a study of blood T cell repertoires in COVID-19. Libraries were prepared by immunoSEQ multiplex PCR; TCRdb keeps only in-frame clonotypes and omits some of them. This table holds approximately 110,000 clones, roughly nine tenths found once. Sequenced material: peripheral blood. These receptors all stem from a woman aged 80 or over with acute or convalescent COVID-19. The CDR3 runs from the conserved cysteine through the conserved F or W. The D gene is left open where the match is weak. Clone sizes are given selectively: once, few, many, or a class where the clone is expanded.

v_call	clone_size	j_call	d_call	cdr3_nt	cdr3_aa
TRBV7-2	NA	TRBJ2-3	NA	TGTGCCAGCAGCTTAGGCGGAACCTATTGGTATTTT	CASSLGGTYWYF
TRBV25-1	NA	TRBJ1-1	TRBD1	TGTGCCAGCAAGGGACAGGCGACTGAAGCTTTCTTT	CASKGQATEAFF
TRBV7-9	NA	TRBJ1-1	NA	TGTGCCAGCAGCTTGAACCAGGGATTTGAAGCTTTCTTT	CASSLNQGFEAFF
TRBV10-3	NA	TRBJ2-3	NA	TGTGCCACAGGGCCGGGACACTCAGATACGCAGTATTTT	CATGPGHSDTQYF
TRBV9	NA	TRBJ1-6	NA	TGTGCCAGCAGCGTAGAGGGGGGGGCCACCTATAATTCACCCCTCCACTTT	CASSVEGGATYNSPLHF
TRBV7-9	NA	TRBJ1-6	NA	TGTGCCACCAGGGAAGGACAGCATAATTCACCCCTCCACTTT	CATREGQHNSPLHF
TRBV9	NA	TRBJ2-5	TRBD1	TGTGCCAGCAGCCTCGCCGGGACAGGGGTAGGGGAGACCCAGTACTTC	CASSLAGTGVGETQYF
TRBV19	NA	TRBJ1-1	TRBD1	TGTGCCACCACAGAGGGGGCTTTAGGTGGTTTAACTGAAGCTTTCTTT	CATTEGALGGLTEAFF
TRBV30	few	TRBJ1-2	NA	TGTGCCTGGACACTTTTTAGAGGGTATGGCTACACCTTC	CAWTLFRGYGYTF
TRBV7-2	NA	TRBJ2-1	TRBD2	TGTGCCAGCAGCTTGCGGTTAAGCGGGGGGGATGAGCAGTTCTTC	CASSLRLSGGDEQFF
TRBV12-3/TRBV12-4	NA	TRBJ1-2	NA	TGTGCCAGCAGTTCAGGGGTGCGAGGCTACACCTTC	CASSSGVRGYTF
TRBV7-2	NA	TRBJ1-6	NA	TGTGCCAGCAGCTTAGCTGCAGTAAATTCACCCCTCCACTTT	CASSLAAVNSPLHF
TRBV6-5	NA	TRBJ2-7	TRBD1	TGTGCCGTCCGGGACAGTTCCTACGAGCAGTACTTC	CAVRDSSYEQYF
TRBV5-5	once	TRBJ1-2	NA	TGTGCCAGCAGCCTGGAGAGGGAGGTCGGGGGCTACACCTTC	CASSLEREVGGYTF
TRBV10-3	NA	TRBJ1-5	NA	TGTGCCATCAGTGAGTCGAGCCAGGGACAGCCCCAGCATTTT	CAISESSQGQPQHF
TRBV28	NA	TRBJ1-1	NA	TGTGCCACCAAGACAGTCCATAACACTGAAGCTTTCTTT	CATKTVHNTEAFF
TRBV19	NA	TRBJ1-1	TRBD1	TGTGCCAGTAGTACCACAGGGGGGGGTTCCGGCGAAGCTTTCTTT	CASSTTGGGSGEAFF
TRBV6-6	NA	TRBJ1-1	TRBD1	TGTGCCAGCAGTCGACAGGGATTGGACGGGAACACTGAAGCTTTCTTT	CASSRQGLDGNTEAFF
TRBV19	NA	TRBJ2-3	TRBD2	TGTGCCAGTAGTATGGGACTAGTGACAGATACGCAGTATTTT	CASSMGLVTDTQYF
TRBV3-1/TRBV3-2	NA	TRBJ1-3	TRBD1	TGTGCCAGCAGCCCAGATCTACAGGGGATGGGAAACACCATATATTTT	CASSPDLQGMGNTIYF
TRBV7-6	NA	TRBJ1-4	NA	TGTGCCAGCAGCTTAGGAGCTGCAACTAATGAAAAACTGTTTTTT	CASSLGAATNEKLFF
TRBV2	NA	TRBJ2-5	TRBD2	TGTGCCAGCTTAGGTCTAGCGGGGAGGGAGACCCAGTACTTC	CASLGLAGRETQYF
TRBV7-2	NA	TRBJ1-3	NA	TGTGCCAGCAGCCGTTCAAGCGGCTCTGGAAACACCATATATTTT	CASSRSSGSGNTIYF
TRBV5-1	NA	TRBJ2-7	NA	TGCGCCAGCAGCTCTAGACAGCGTTACGAGCAGTACTTC	CASSSRQRYEQYF
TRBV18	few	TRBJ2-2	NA	TGTGCCAGCTCGCGATCCACCGGGGAGCTGTTTTTT	CASSRSTGELFF
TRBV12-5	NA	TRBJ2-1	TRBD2	TGTGCTAGTGGTTTGGGTAGCGGGGGGCCCAGCAATGAGCAGTTCTTC	CASGLGSGGPSNEQFF